This T cell receptor (beta chain) was recorded in a study of cytomegalovirus exposure and HLA in healthy donors. The study, taken as a whole, reports: Relative to the roughly 690-donor mean, N-insertions were reportedly fewer in an Asian-associated ancestry cluster in a later analysis.

V gave up 0 bases and J gave up 5 bases, with 4 bases separating them. In germline, CDR1 is GTSNPN, CDR2 SVGIG (reference sequence). The CDR3 sequence is 12 residues long. Comments on this clone: No antigen is known for it.

60 Vbeta and 13 Jbeta primers were used in PCR. Assay used: immunoSEQ multiplex PCR; TCRdb lists only in-frame clones, some missing. The repertoire holds 90,000 to 150,000 clones, with roughly 65% as singletons. This clonotype was sampled from a man aged 40-55 years in good health and CMV-seropositive. The chain joins TRBV30 to TRBJ2-2; D is ambiguous. The sample taken for sequencing was PBMCs. The CDR3 DNA reads TGTGCCTGGAGTGTACAGACCGGGGAGCTGTTTTTT. It specifies CAWSVQTGELFF.